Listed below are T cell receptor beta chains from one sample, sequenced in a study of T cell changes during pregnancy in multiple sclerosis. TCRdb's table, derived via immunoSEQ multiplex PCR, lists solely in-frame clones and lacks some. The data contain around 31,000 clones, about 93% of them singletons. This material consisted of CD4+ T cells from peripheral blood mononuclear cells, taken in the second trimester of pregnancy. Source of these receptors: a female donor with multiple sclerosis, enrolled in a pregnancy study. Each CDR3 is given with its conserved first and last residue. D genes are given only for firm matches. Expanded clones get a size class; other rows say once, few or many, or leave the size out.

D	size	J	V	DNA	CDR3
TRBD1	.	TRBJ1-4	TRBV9	TGTGCCAGCAGCGTAGGGAACAGGGGGGATGAAAAACTGTTTTTT	CASSVGNRGDEKLFF
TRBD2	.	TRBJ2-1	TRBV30	TGTGCCTGGAGTGGGGCTAGCGGGAGGGCCAGTGAGCAGTTCTTC	CAWSGASGRASEQFF
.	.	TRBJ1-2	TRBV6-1	TGTGCCAGCAGTGAACGGGTGGGGGGGGATAACAACTATGGCTACACCTTC	CASSERVGGDNNYGYTF
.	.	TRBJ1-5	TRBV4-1	TGCGCCAGCAGCCAAGATGTGGGGGGAGGCAATCAGCCCCAGCATTTT	CASSQDVGGGNQPQHF
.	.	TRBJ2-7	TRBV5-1	TGCGCCAGCAGCTTGGCCCGCGGGTACGAGCAGTACTTC	CASSLARGYEQYF
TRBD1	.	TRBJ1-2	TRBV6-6	TGTGCCAGCAGACAGGGGGGCTATGGCTACACCTTC	CASRQGGYGYTF
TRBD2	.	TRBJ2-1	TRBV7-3	TGTGCCAGCAGCTTAGGGCTAGCGGGAGTATACTACAATGAGCAGTTCTTC	CASSLGLAGVYYNEQFF
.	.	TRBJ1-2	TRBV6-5	TGTGCCAGCAGGGGCCCCCAGAATGGCTACACCTTC	CASRGPQNGYTF
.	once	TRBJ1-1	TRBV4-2	TGTGCCAGCAGCCAACGGACGGGGAGTGAAGCTTTCTTT	CASSQRTGSEAFF
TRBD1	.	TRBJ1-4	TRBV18	TGTGCCAGCTCACCAGGTGGACAGGGGGCTGAAAAACTGTTTTTT	CASSPGGQGAEKLFF
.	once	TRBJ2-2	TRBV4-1	TGCGCCAGCAGCCCACCGACAGTATCCACCGGGGAGCTGTTTTTT	CASSPPTVSTGELFF
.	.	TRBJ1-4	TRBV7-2	TGTGCCAGCAGGATAGGGGGAGGGAATGAAAAACTGTTTTTT	CASRIGGGNEKLFF
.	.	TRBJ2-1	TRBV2	TGTGCCAGCAGCCCTCTCTCCAGCGGCTCCTACAATGAGCAGTTCTTC	CASSPLSSGSYNEQFF
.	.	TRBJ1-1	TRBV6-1	TGTGCCAGCAGGCAAGGGGAGAACACTGAAGCTTTCTTT	CASRQGENTEAFF
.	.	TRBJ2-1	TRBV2	TGTGCCAGCAGTCCGACTACGAGCTCCTACAATGAGCAGTTCTTC	CASSPTTSSYNEQFF
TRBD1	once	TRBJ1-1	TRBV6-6	TGTGCCAGCAGTGATCCCACAGGGGGCGCCTTCGAAGCTTTCTTT	CASSDPTGGAFEAFF
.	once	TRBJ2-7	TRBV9	TGTGCCAGCAGCGTAGGAGGAGAGCAGTACTTC	CASSVGGEQYF
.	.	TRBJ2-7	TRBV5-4	TGTGCCAGCAGCTCCTTCGGCAAGCGATCCTACGAGCAGTACTTC	CASSSFGKRSYEQYF
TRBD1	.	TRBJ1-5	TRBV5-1	TGCGCCAGCAGCTTCAAGACAGGGGTTAGCAATCAGCCCCAGCATTTT	CASSFKTGVSNQPQHF
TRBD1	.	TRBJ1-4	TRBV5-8	TGTGCCAGCAGCTTATACAGGGGGCACCCCTCAAAACTGTTTTTT	CASSLYRGHPSKLFF
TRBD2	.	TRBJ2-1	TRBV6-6	TGTGCCAGCGGCCGGGGGGGAGTGCGGGACAATGAGCAGTTCTTC	CASGRGGVRDNEQFF
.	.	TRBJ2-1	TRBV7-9	TGTGCCAGCAGCTTAGCGGGAGGCTCTGAGCAGTTCTTC	CASSLAGGSEQFF
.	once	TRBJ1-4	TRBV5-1	TGCGCCAGCAGCTTGGCAGGACCCCAGGGTAATGAAAAACTGTTTTTT	CASSLAGPQGNEKLFF
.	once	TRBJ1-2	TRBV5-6	TGTGCCAGCAGCTTCCTAGACAGGTCTTATGGCTACACCTTC	CASSFLDRSYGYTF
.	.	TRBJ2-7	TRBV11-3	TGTGCCAGCAGCTCCGACAAGACCTACGAGCAGTACTTC	CASSSDKTYEQYF
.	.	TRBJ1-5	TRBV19	TGTGCCAGTAGTATAGCGGGGGGGTTTCAGCCCCAGCATTTT	CASSIAGGFQPQHF
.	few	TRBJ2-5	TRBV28	TGTGCCAGCAGTTTGACTAGTGGGGGGCAAGAGACCCAGTACTTC	CASSLTSGGQETQYF
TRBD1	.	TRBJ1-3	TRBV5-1	TGCGCCAGCAGCCCTCAAGGACAGGGAACTGGAAACACCATATATTTT	CASSPQGQGTGNTIYF
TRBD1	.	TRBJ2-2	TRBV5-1	TGCGCCACCGCAGGGGGATACACCGGGGAGCTGTTTTTT	CATAGGYTGELFF
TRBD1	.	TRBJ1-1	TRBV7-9	TGTGCCAGCAGCCGGGCATTGACAGGGGCGAACACTGAAGCTTTCTTT	CASSRALTGANTEAFF
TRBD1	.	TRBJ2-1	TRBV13	TGTGCCAGCAGCTCACCCAACCCCAGCAGGGGGAATGAGCAGTTCTTC	CASSSPNPSRGNEQFF
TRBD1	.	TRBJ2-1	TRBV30	TGTGCCTGGAGTAGGACAGGAATTTTGAATCCGTTCTTC	CAWSRTGILNPFF
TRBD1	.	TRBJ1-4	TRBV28	TGTGCCAGCAGTATTACAGGGGGCCGGGGTGAAAAACTGTTTTTT	CASSITGGRGEKLFF
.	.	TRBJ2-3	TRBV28	TGTGCCAGCGGGGAGCCAGGCACAGATACGCAGTATTTT	CASGEPGTDTQYF
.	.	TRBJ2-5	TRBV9	TGTGCCAGCAGCCCAAGTGGGCCCTCGACCCAGTACTTC	CASSPSGPSTQYF
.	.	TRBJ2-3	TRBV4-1	TGCGCCAGCAGCCGCACACAGGGAGATACGCAGTATTTT	CASSRTQGDTQYF
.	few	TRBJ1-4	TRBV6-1	TGTGCCAGCAGTGAAGCTGGGGACTGGGGTGAAAAACTGTTTTTT	CASSEAGDWGEKLFF
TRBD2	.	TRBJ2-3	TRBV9	TGTGCCAGCAGCGCACGGGAGGGGAGAGATACGCAGTATTTT	CASSAREGRDTQYF
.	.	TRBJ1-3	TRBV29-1	TGCAGCGTTGAACCCCAGGGGAGAAACACCATATATTTT	CSVEPQGRNTIYF
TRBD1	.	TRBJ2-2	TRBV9	TGTGCCAGCAGCGGCCGGACAGGGGCCCTCACCGGGGAGCTGTTTTTT	CASSGRTGALTGELFF
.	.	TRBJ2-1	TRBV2	TGTGCCAGCAGTGAACAGGGAACTGAGCAGTTCTTC	CASSEQGTEQFF
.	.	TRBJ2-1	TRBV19	TGTGCCAGTAGTTCCCGGACATTCGGTGAGCAGTTCTTC	CASSSRTFGEQFF
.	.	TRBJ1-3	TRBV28	TGTGCCAGCAGTTTATTGGCGACAGGTGGAAACACCATATATTTT	CASSLLATGGNTIYF
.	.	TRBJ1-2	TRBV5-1	TGCGCCAGCAGCTCCGACAGCTCGACCCCGGATGGCTACACCTTC	CASSSDSSTPDGYTF
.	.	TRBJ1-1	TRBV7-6	TGTGCCAGCAGCCCTTCCCGTGGACAGCATGAAGCTTTCTTT	CASSPSRGQHEAFF
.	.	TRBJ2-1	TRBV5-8	TGTGCCAGCACCAGATCGAGGAGCTCCTACAATGAGCAGTTCTTC	CASTRSRSSYNEQFF
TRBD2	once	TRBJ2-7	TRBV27	TGTGCCAGCAGCCTTACCCCCGGGACTAGCGGGATCGAGCAGTACTTC	CASSLTPGTSGIEQYF
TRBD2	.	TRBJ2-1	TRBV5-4	TGTGCCAGCACCCCGGGACTAGTACAAGGGTACAATGAGCAGTTCTTC	CASTPGLVQGYNEQFF
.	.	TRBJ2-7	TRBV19	TGTGCCAGTAGTACTGGACACCCCTACGAGCAGTACTTC	CASSTGHPYEQYF
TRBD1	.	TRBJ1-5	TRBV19	TGTGCCAGTACCGACCGGGACAGGGGGCGGTTTAGCCAGCCCCAGCATTTT	CASTDRDRGRFSQPQHF
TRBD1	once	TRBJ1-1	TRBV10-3	TGTGCCATCAGTCTCGGACAGGGTGGGACTGAAGCTTTCTTT	CAISLGQGGTEAFF
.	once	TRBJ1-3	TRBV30	TGTGCCTGGAGTCCCGACAGGATCTCTGGAAACACCATATATTTT	CAWSPDRISGNTIYF
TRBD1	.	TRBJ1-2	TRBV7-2	TGTGCCAGCAGCCCACCCCGACAGGGGGGTGTCTATGGCTACACCTTC	CASSPPRQGGVYGYTF
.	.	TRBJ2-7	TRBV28	TGTGCCAGCAGGAACCACATCGAGCAGTACTTC	CASRNHIEQYF
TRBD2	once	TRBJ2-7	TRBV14	TGTGCCAGCGGGTTCGGCGGGAGCTCCTACGAGCAGTACTTC	CASGFGGSSYEQYF